The 14 T cell receptor beta chains in this list originate from one sample, sequenced in a study of T-cell reconstitution after alpha-beta-depleted transplantation in children. The authors prepared the TCRbeta library with unique molecular identifiers. TCRdb independently ran MiXCR on the PCR reads; one entry per CDR3 protein. The sample lists approximately 400,000 distinct CDR3 sequences; about a tenth were seen once. The material sequenced was PBMCs from the stem cell graft donor, taken from the stem cell graft. The receptors shown here come from a human donor who donated a stem cell graft to a child with acute myeloid leukemia.

This clonotype was detected only a few times. The V gene is TRBV20-1, the J gene TRBJ2-5, with TRBD2 identical over 10 bases. Germline V CDR1 and CDR2: DFQATT, SNEGSKA (reference sequence). The CDR3 extends over 15 amino acids. The V gene end was trimmed by 1 base and the J gene end by 4 bases; junction bases not matched to a gene: 6. CDR3: CSARASGRARETQYF. In DNA form, the CDR3 reads TGCAGTGCTAGAGCGAGCGGGAGGGCCAGAGAGACCCAGTACTTC.

This chain joins TRBV12-3 or TRBV12-4 and TRBJ2-7; 7 nucleotides align to TRBD2. Unmatched junction bases numbered 5, after V lost 4 bases and J lost 5 bases. CDR3 length: 13 amino acids. CDR3 coding DNA: TGTGCCAGCAGTTGGGCGGGAGTTAACGAGCAGTACTTC. Translating it yields CASSWAGVNEQYF.

J is TRBJ1-6 and V is TRBV6-1; D might be TRBD1 (6 bases). V lost 7 bases, J lost 5 bases, and 18 bases lay in between. The CDR3 is made up of 16 amino acids. In germline, CDR1 is MNHNS, CDR2 SASEGT. The CDR3, as DNA: TGTGCCAGCACCGCTTTAGGGGGGGTGGATAATTCACCCCTCCACTTT. Translating gives CASTALGGVDNSPLHF.

The chain uses TRBV15 and TRBJ2-5; 7 nucleotides agree with TRBD2. There are 14 residues in the CDR3. V shed 6 bases, J shed 4 bases, and the junction held 8 bases outside the gene matches. Germline CDR1 reads LNHNV; CDR2 reads YYDKDF (reference sequence). CDR3 region: CATSRGRVAETQYF. In DNA form, the CDR3 reads TGTGCCACCAGTCGGGGGAGGGTGGCAGAGACCCAGTACTTC.

V is TRBV12-3 or TRBV12-4 and J is TRBJ1-2; D uncertain. Trimming removed 5 bases at V and 4 bases at J, with 17 bases between. This CDR3 comprises 15 residues. CDR3 DNA sequence: TGTGCCAGCAGTACATCGAAGCCTAAAGTCTATGGCTACACCTTC. Its protein is CASSTSKPKVYGYTF.

The J gene is TRBJ2-3, the V gene TRBV18; tentative D call: TRBD1 (6 bases). CDR3 length: 15 residues. V lost 3 bases and J 4 bases, leaving 14 bases between the germline ends. The germline V gene encodes CDR1 KGHSH and CDR2 LQKENI. Here the CDR3 reads CASSPRDAGADTQYF. The CDR3 DNA sequence: TGTGCCAGCTCACCCCGGGACGCAGGGGCAGATACGCAGTATTTT.

The chain couples TRBV12-3 or TRBV12-4 to TRBJ1-2, with D unresolved. The CDR3 loop spans 15 amino acids. V dropped 0 bases and J dropped 4 bases, with 12 bases sitting between them. This CDR3 reads CASSLAPRSIYGYTF. Written as DNA, the CDR3 is TGTGCCAGCAGTTTAGCGCCCAGATCTATCTATGGCTACACCTTC.

This sequence joins TRBV20-1 and TRBJ2-7; 14 bases are shared with TRBD2. The junction had 4 bases not matched to a gene; V was cut back by 5 bases and J by 7 bases. The CDR3 spans 13 residues. Germline loops: CDR1 DFQATT, CDR2 SNEGSKA (reference sequence). The CDR3 sequence is CSAVGLAGAEQYF. As DNA, the CDR3 is TGCAGTGCTGTGGGACTAGCGGGAGCTGAGCAGTACTTC.

This clonotype has only a few counts. The rearrangement links TRBV6-5 to TRBJ2-1, with D unresolved. The CDR3 has 13 residues. Between the trimmed V and J ends, which lost 5 bases and 9 bases, there was a span of 14 bases. The germline V gene has CDR1 MNHEY and CDR2 SVGAGI. Written as DNA, the CDR3 is TGTGCCAGCAGTCCATCTAGTTGGACTGAGCAGTTCTTC. This encodes CASSPSSWTEQFF.

The chain employs TRBV9 and TRBJ2-1; 12 bases align to TRBD2. The CDR3 contains 15 residues. Germline-derived CDR1 and CDR2 are SGDLS and YYNGEE. Losses at the gene ends were 5 bases for V and 8 bases for J; bases not matched to a gene: 8. CDR3 loop: CASSASGRASDEQFF. The CDR3 DNA is TGTGCCAGCAGTGCTAGCGGGAGGGCCTCCGATGAGCAGTTCTTC.

This clonotype was seen only a few times. This sequence joins TRBV11-3 and TRBJ2-1; D may be TRBD2 (5 bases). The CDR3 loop spans 14 amino acids. Germline CDR1 reads SGHNT; CDR2 reads YENEEA. V dropped 3 bases and J dropped 0 bases, with 6 bases sitting between them. Written as DNA, the CDR3 is TGTGCCAGCAGCTTTCGGGACTCCTACAATGAGCAGTTCTTC. Residues: CASSFRDSYNEQFF.

The rearrangement uses TRBV30 and TRBJ1-1; 8 bases map to TRBD1. There are 13 residues in the CDR3. The V gene's germline CDR1 is GTSNPN and CDR2 SVGIG (reference sequence). V dropped 8 bases and J dropped 2; count of bases not matched to a gene: 7. The chain's CDR3 is CALDRGPNTEAFF. Here the CDR3 DNA reads TGTGCCCTCGACAGGGGACCCAACACTGAAGCTTTCTTT.

The chain couples TRBV7-9 to TRBJ1-1; tentatively, D is TRBD1 (6 bases). The CDR3 length is 16 residues. The germline V gene has CDR1 SEHNR and CDR2 FQNEAQ (reference sequence). V was shortened by 6 bases and J by 1 base, with 18 bases between the two germline ends. This CDR3 is CASRPLGGSRNTEAFF. The CDR3 bases are TGTGCCAGCAGACCATTAGGGGGTTCCCGGAACACTGAAGCTTTCTTT.

The rearrangement uses TRBV7-8 and TRBJ2-3; the match to TRBD1 covers 7 bases. Per the germline V gene, CDR1 is SGHVS and CDR2 is FQNEAQ. Trimming removed 2 bases from V and 2 bases from J; junction bases left unmatched: 4. The CDR3 extends over 15 amino acids. The chain's CDR3 is CASSLRGLFTDTQYF. The CDR3 nucleotides read TGTGCCAGCAGCTTAAGGGGGCTCTTCACAGATACGCAGTATTTT.